The 11 T cell receptor beta chains in this list originate from one sample, sequenced in a study of CD8 T cells in ankylosing spondylitis. A single record per CDR3 protein comes from TCRdb applying MiXCR to the 5' RACE reads. Of 150,000 to 200,000 distinct CDR3 sequences listed, 9.5% to 13% are singletons. Input material: blood, either unsorted or a sorted T cell fraction (not recorded which). The receptors were sampled from a male donor with ankylosing spondylitis or in good health (not recorded which).

This clonotype was counted a few times. The rearrangement uses TRBV12-3 or TRBV12-4 and TRBJ2-5, with no clear D. V shed 7 bases and J shed 1 base, with 10 bases lying between them. This CDR3 is 13 amino acids long. Here the CDR3 reads CASIAGPQETQYF. CDR3 DNA sequence: TGTGCCAGCATCGCCGGGCCCCAAGAGACCCAGTACTTC.

The V gene is TRBV7-7, the J gene TRBJ1-4, with D maybe TRBD1 (6 bases). Germline assignment: CDR1 SSHAT and CDR2 FNYEAQ (reference sequence). CDR3 size: 14 residues. Trimming left V 5 bases short and J 5 bases short, with 12 bases between. The CDR3 region has the DNA TGTGCCAGCAGCCAGGGGACCGCAAATGAAAAACTGTTTTTT. Translated: CASSQGTANEKLFF.

This clonotype was counted only a few times. The chain couples TRBV5-5 to TRBJ2-2, with D possibly matching TRBD1 (5 bases). From germline, CDR1 is SGHKS and CDR2 YYEKEE (reference sequence). The CDR3 extends over 11 amino acids. Between the trimmed V and J ends, which lost 3 bases and 11 bases, there was a span of 8 bases. The CDR3 DNA sequence: TGTGCCAGCAGCTGGGGCCCAGAGCTGTTTTTT. Translated, it gives CASSWGPELFF.

The V gene is TRBV3-1, the J gene TRBJ2-1; tentatively, D is TRBD2 (5 bases). The V and J ends lost 6 bases and 0 bases respectively, with 21 bases between them. Germline loops: CDR1 LGHDT, CDR2 YNNKEL (reference sequence). The CDR3 consists of 18 residues. This CDR3 reads CASSHKPFRGHSYNEQFF. The CDR3 DNA is TGTGCCAGCAGTCACAAACCTTTTAGAGGGCACTCCTACAATGAGCAGTTCTTC.

This clonotype showed up just a few times. V and J are TRBV4-1 and TRBJ2-2; D not resolved. The length of the CDR3 is 13 residues. V was shortened by 4 bases and J by 3 bases, with 6 bases between the two germline ends. Germline V CDR1 and CDR2: MGHRA, YSYEKL. The CDR3 sequence is CASSPLDTGELFF. DNA for the CDR3: TGCGCCAGCAGCCCCTTGGACACCGGGGAGCTGTTTTTT.

The chain couples TRBV29-1 to TRBJ2-1, with D hard to call. Germline CDR1 SQVTM, CDR2 ANQGSEA. Trimming cost V 1 base and J 6 bases, with 10 bases left between them. The CDR3 has 13 residues. The CDR3 region is CSVEVGYGNEQFF. The CDR3 DNA is TGCAGCGTTGAAGTGGGATACGGCAATGAGCAGTTCTTC.

This clonotype appeared many times. This chain links TRBV10-3 with TRBJ2-6; D gene uncertain. The ends were cut back, 11 bases at V and 0 bases at J, with 8 bases in the middle. Germline CDR1 ENHRY, CDR2 SYGVKD. This CDR3 comprises 13 residues. The CDR3, as DNA: TGTGCCGTTCAGAGCTCTGGGGCCAACGTCCTGACTTTC. Protein sequence: CAVQSSGANVLTF.

The CDR3 loop reads CSVVAGGLYEQYF. Here the CDR3 DNA reads TGCAGCGTTGTAGCGGGAGGGCTTTACGAGCAGTACTTC. This chain connects TRBV29-1 to TRBJ2-7; TRBD2 agrees at 11 bases. This CDR3 is 13 amino acids long. Germline V gene sequence: CDR1 SQVTM, CDR2 ANQGSEA. After removal of 4 bases from V and 4 bases from J, the junction contained 3 bases not matched to a gene.

This clonotype has only a few counts. One end of the junction is discordant with germline, which a read error may explain. V gene TRBV20-1 combines with J gene TRBJ2-3, with D uncertain. Germline V gene data show CDR1 as DFQATT and CDR2 as SNEGSKA (reference sequence). The CDR3 contains 21 residues. The CDR3 loop is CCARHPAWARFHRRLTDTQYF. For the CDR3, the DNA is TGCTGTGCTAGACATCCCGCTTGGGCTCGTTTTCACCGCCGACTCACAGATACGCAGTATTTT.

To note about this clonotype: One end of the junction is discordant with germline, which a read error may explain. The V gene is TRBV12-3 or TRBV12-4, the J gene TRBJ1-3; the match to TRBD1 covers 10 bases. This CDR3 is 16 amino acids long. CDR3 residues: CASSGDRGFAGSTIYF. The CDR3 DNA is TGTGCCAGCAGCGGGGACAGGGGATTCGCTGGAAGCACCATATATTTT.

V and J are TRBV7-6 and TRBJ2-1; the D is unclear. Germline CDR1 is SGHVS and CDR2 is FNYEAQ. Trimming pared 1 base from V and 0 bases from J, leaving 16 bases between. The CDR3 length is 18 residues. The CDR3 loop is CASSLDSLPYGSYNEQFF. The DNA of the CDR3 is TGTGCCAGCAGCTTAGACAGCCTACCTTACGGCTCCTACAATGAGCAGTTCTTC.